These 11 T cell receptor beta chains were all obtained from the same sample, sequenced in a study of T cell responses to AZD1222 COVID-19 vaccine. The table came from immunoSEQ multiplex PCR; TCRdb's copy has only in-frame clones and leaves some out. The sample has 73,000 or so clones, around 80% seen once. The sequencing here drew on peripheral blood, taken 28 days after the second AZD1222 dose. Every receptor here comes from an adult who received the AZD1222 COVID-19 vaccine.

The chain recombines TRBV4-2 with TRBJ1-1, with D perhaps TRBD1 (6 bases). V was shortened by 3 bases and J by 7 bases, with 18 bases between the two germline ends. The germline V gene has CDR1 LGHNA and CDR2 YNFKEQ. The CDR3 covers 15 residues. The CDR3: CASSQRRGTPNEAFF. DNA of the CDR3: TGTGCCAGCAGCCAGCGACGAGGGACACCCAATGAAGCTTTCTTT.

CDR3 loop: CASSLAGRGGYNEQFF. The CDR3 DNA reads as TGTGCCAGCAGTTTAGCGGGCAGGGGCGGCTACAATGAGCAGTTCTTC. V and J are TRBV27 and TRBJ2-1; the D gene is possibly TRBD1 (6 bases). CDR1 is MNHEY, CDR2 SMNVEV, per germline (reference sequence). The ends were cut back, 2 bases at V and 3 bases at J, with 14 bases in the middle. The length of the CDR3 is 16 residues.

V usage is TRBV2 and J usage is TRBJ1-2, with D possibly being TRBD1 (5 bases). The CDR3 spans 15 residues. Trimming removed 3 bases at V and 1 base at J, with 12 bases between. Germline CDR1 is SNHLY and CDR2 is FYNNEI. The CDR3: CASSDISGGNYGYTF. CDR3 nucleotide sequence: TGTGCCAGCAGTGATATCTCCGGGGGTAACTATGGCTACACCTTC.

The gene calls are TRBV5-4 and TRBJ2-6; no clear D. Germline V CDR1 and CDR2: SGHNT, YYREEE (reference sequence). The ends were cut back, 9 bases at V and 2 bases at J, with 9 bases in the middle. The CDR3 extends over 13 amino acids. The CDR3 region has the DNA TGTGCCACGGGTACTGCTGGGGCCAACGTCCTGACTTTC. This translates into CATGTAGANVLTF.

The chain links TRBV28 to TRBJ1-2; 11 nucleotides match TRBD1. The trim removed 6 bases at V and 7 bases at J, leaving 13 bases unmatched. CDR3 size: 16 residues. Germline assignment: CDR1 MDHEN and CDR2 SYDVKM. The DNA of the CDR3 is TGTGCCAGCAGCTGGGGGACAGGGGGTTTGCTCGGTGGCTACACCTTC. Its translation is CASSWGTGGLLGGYTF.

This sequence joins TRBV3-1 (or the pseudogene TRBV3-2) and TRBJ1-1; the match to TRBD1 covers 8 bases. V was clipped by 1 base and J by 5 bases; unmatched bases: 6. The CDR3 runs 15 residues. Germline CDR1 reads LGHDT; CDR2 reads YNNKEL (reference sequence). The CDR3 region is CASSQGTGMGTEAFF. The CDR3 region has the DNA TGTGCCAGCAGCCAAGGGACAGGGATGGGTACTGAAGCTTTCTTT.

The CDR3 protein is CASSPKTSGRAPEQYF. In nucleotides, the CDR3 is TGTGCCAGCAGCCCCAAGACTAGCGGGAGGGCCCCCGAGCAGTACTTC. This chain connects TRBV7-9 to TRBJ2-7, with 14 bases fitting TRBD2. The V segment lost 5 bases and the J segment 6 bases; nucleotides outside the gene matches: 9. The germline V gene has CDR1 SEHNR and CDR2 FQNEAQ (reference sequence). The CDR3 covers 16 residues. Together with reference TRBV7-9 and TRBJ2-7, the CDR3 gives the full variable domain: DTGVSQNPRHKITKRGQNVTFRCDPISEHNRLYWYRQTLGQGPEFLTYFQNEAQLEKSRLLSDRFSAERPKGSFSTLEIQRTEQGDSAMYLCASSPKTSGRAPEQYFGPGTRLTVT.

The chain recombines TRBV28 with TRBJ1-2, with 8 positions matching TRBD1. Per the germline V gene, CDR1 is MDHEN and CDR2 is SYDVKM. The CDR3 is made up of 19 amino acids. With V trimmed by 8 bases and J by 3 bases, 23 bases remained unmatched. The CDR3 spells CASGLVQGAIGGIDYGYTF. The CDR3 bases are TGTGCCAGCGGACTTGTTCAGGGGGCGATTGGGGGAATCGACTATGGCTACACCTTC.

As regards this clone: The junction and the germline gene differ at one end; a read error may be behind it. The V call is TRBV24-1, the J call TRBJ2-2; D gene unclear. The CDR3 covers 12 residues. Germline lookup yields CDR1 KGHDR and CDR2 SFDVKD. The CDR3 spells CATSDEFRELFF. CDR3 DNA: TGTGCCACGAGTGATGAATTCCGGGAGCTGTTTTTT.

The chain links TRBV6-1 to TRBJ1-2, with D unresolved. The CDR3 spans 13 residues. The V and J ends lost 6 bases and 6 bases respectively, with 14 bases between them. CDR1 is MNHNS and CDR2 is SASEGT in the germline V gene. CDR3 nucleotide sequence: TGTGCCAGCAGCCCCGACTCCGAAGATGGCTACACCTTC. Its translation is CASSPDSEDGYTF.

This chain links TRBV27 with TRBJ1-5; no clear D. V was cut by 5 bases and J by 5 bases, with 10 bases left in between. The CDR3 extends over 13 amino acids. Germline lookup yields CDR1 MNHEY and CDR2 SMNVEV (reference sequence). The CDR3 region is CASSRVVYQPQHF. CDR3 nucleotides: TGTGCCAGCAGTCGCGTTGTCTATCAGCCCCAGCATTTT.